This T cell receptor (beta chain) was observed in a study of cytotoxic CD8 clonotypes in ibrutinib-treated CLL. Study-wide context: On average, each sample had roughly 260,000 productive templates and 94,082 productive rearrangements.

TCRdb keeps only in-frame clones here, not all; method: immunoSEQ multiplex PCR. Among 150,000 to 250,000 clones listed, about two thirds were seen once. The length of the CDR3 is 16 residues. CDR1 and CDR2 (germline): GTSNPN, SVGIG (reference sequence). Deletions cut 2 bases from V and 2 bases from J, with 19 bases between. The clonotype comes from a human donor with chronic lymphocytic leukemia. This chain links TRBV30 with TRBJ2-7; D possibly corresponds to TRBD2 (6 bases). Sequencing used PBMCs, obtained after 24 months of ibrutinib treatment. This CDR3 reads CAWSRVAVLGAYEQYF. In DNA, the CDR3 is TGTGCCTGGAGTAGAGTAGCGGTCTTGGGGGCCTACGAGCAGTACTTC.